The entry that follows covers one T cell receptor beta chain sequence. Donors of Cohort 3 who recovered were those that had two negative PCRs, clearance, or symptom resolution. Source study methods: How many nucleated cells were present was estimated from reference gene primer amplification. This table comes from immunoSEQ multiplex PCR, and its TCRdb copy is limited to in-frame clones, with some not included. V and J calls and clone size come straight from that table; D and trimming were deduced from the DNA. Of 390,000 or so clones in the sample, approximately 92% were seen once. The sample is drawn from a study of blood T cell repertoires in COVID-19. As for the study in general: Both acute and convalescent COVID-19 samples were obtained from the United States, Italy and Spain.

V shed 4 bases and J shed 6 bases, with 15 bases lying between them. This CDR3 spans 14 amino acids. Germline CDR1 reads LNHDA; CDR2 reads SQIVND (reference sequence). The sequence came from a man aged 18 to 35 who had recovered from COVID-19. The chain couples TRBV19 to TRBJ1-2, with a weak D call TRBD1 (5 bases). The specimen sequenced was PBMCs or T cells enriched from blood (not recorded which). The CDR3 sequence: CASSNQGRPDGYTF. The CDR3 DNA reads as TGTGCCAGTAGTAACCAGGGTCGCCCGGATGGCTACACCTTC.